This T cell receptor beta chain was captured in a study of blood T cell repertoires in COVID-19. On the study more broadly: T cells, B-cell-depleted T cells, or PBMCs provided the cDNA or gDNA that served as material.

This CDR3 contains 13 residues. Germline assignment: CDR1 SGDLS and CDR2 YYNGEE. The V end lost 4 bases, the J end lost 8 bases, and 10 bases lay between the germline ends. As processed by the authors: Amplification with reference gene primers provided the estimates of nucleated cell counts. The table came from immunoSEQ multiplex PCR; TCRdb's copy has only in-frame clones and leaves some out. V and J calls and clone size are those listed in that table; D and trimming were worked out from the DNA. This sample has about 140,000 clones, with about four fifths found just once. This chain connects TRBV9 to TRBJ1-6; D might be TRBD1 (5 bases). This sequence was found in a human donor in a cohort sampled during active COVID-19. Sequencing input: peripheral blood. The CDR3 protein is CASSFGGDSPLHF. CDR3 nucleotides: TGTGCCAGCAGCTTCGGGGGGGATTCACCCCTCCACTTT.